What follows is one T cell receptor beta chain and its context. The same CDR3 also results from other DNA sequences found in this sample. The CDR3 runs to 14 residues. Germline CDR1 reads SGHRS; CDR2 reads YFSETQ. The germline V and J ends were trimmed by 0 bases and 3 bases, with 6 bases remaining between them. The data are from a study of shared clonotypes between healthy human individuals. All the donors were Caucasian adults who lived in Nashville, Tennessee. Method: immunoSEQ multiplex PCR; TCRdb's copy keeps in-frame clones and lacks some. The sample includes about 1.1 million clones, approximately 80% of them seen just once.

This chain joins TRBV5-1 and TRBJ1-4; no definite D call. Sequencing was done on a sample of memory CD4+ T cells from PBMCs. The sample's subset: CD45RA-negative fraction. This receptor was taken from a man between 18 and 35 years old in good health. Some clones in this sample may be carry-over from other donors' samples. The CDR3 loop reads CASSLGTPNEKLFF. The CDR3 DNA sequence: TGCGCCAGCAGCTTGGGCACTCCTAATGAAAAACTGTTTTTT.